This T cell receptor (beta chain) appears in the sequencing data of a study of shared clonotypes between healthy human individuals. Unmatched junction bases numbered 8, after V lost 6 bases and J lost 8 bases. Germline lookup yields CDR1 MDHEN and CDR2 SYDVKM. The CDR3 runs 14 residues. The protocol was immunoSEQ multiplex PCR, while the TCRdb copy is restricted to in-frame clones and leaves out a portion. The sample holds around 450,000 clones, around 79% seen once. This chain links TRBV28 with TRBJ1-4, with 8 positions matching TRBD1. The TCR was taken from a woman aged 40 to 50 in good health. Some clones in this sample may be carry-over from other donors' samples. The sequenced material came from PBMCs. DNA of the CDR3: TGTGCCAGCAGAGCGCAGGGGGCCGGAGAAAAACTGTTTTTT. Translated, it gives CASRAQGAGEKLFF.